This note documents a single TCR beta chain sequence. This entry comes from a study of blood T cell repertoires in COVID-19. The V gene end was trimmed by 4 bases and the J gene end by 8 bases; junction bases not matched to a gene: 9. CDR1 is SGHRS, CDR2 YFSETQ, per germline. The CDR3 consists of 14 residues. Clones were sequenced by immunoSEQ multiplex PCR, and TCRdb holds only the in-frame ones, with some missing. The repertoire consists of 100,000 to 150,000 clones, with around two thirds occurring once and the leading ten covering roughly 2%. The TCR originated in a woman aged 70-85 years with acute or convalescent COVID-19. Sequences were obtained from peripheral blood. This sequence joins TRBV5-1 and TRBJ1-2; 9 bases line up with TRBD1. The CDR3 region has the DNA TGCGCCAGCAGCCCGGGACAGGGCACGGGAGGCTACACCTTC. It codes for CASSPGQGTGGYTF.